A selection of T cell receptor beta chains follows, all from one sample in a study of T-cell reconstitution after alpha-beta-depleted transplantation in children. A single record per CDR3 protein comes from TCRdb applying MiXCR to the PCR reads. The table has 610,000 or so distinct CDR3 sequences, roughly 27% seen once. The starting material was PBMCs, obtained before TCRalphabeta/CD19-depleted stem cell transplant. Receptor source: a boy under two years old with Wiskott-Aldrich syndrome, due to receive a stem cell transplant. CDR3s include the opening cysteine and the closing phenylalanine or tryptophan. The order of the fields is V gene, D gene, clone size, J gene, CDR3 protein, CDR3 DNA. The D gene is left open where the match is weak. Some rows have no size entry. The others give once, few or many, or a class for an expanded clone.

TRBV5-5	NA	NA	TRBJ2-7	CASSQTDGSYEQYF	TGTGCCAGCAGCCAGACGGACGGCTCCTACGAGCAGTACTTC
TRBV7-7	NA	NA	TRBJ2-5	CASSPVGLETQYF	TGTGCCAGCAGCCCCGTGGGGTTAGAGACCCAGTACTTC
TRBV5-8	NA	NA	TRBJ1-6	CASSLAGVRDSPLHF	TGTGCCAGCAGCTTGGCAGGGGTTCGGGATTCACCCCTCCACTTT
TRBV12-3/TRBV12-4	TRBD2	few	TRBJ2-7	CASTPGLALYEQYF	TGTGCCAGCACCCCGGGACTAGCTCTTTACGAGCAGTACTTC
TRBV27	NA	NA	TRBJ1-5	CASSLFSGPESNQPQHF	TGTGCCAGCAGTTTATTTTCAGGGCCGGAATCCAATCAGCCCCAGCATTTT
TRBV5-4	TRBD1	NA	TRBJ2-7	CASSLARTGGSEQYF	TGTGCCAGCAGCCTCGCCAGGACAGGAGGATCCGAGCAGTACTTC
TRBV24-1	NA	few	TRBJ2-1	CATSSGSANEQFF	TGTGCCACCAGTTCCGGGAGTGCGAATGAGCAGTTCTTC
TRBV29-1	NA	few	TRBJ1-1	CSVAGGAEAFF	TGCAGCGTCGCGGGGGGCGCTGAAGCTTTCTTT
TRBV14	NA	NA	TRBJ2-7	CASSQATTNEQYF	TGTGCCAGCAGCCAAGCAACTACCAATGAGCAGTACTTC
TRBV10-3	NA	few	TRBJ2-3	CAISEGLFSLTSTDTQYF	TGTGCCATCAGCGAGGGCCTCTTCAGCCTCACTAGCACAGATACGCAGTATTTT
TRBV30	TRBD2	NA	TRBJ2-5	CAWTTSSGRAETQYF	TGTGCCTGGACCACTTCTAGCGGGAGGGCAGAGACCCAGTACTTC
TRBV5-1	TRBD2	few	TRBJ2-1	CASRPGTSTYNEQFF	TGCGCCAGCAGGCCCGGGACTAGCACCTACAATGAGCAGTTCTTC
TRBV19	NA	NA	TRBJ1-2	CASSMANYGYTF	TGTGCCAGTAGTATGGCTAACTATGGCTACACCTTC
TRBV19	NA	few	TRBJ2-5	CASRRWQETQYF	TGTGCCAGTAGAAGGTGGCAAGAGACCCAGTACTTC
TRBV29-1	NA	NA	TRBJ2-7	CSVQGSYEQYF	TGCAGCGTTCAGGGCTCCTACGAGCAGTACTTC
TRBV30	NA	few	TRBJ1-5	CAFSTGGGNQPQHF	TGTGCCTTTAGTACTGGGGGAGGCAATCAGCCCCAGCATTTT
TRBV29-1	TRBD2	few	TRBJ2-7	CSVGLTSGGKYF	TGCAGCGTTGGCCTGACTAGCGGGGGAAAGTACTTC
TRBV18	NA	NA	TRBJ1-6	CASFPARGYNSPLHF	TGTGCCAGCTTCCCCGCCCGGGGGTATAATTCACCCCTCCACTTT
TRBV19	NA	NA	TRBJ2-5	CASSTTSTGWAQYF	TGTGCCAGTAGTACAACCTCAACAGGGTGGGCCCAGTACTTC
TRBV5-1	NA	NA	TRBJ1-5	CASSSGSRPNQPQHF	TGCGCCAGCAGCTCCGGCAGCAGACCAAATCAGCCCCAGCATTTT
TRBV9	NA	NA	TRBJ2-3	CASSVSVRDSRTDTQYF	TGTGCCAGCAGCGTTTCGGTAAGGGACTCTCGCACAGATACGCAGTATTTT
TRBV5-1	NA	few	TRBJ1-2	CASSLTGKGIDGYTF	TGCGCCAGCAGCTTGACCGGAAAGGGTATCGATGGCTACACCTTC
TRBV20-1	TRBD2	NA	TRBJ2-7	CSARDPGEGPYEQYF	TGCAGTGCTAGAGATCCGGGGGAGGGACCGTACGAGCAGTACTTC
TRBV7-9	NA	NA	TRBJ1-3	CASSLQVNSGNTIYF	TGTGCCAGCAGTTTACAGGTTAACTCTGGAAACACCATATATTTT
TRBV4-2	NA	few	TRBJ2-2	CASSQDRAGERPEGELFF	TGTGCCAGCAGCCAAGATAGGGCAGGGGAGCGGCCTGAGGGGGAGCTGTTTTTT
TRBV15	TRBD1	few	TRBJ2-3	CATSMGTGGFSDTQYF	TGTGCCACCAGCATGGGGACAGGGGGTTTTTCAGATACGCAGTATTTT
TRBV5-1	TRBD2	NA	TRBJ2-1	CASSSGTSGPNEQFF	TGCGCCAGCAGCTCCGGGACTAGCGGGCCCAATGAGCAGTTCTTC
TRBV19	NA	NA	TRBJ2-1	CASSMGRNNEQFF	TGTGCCAGTAGTATGGGACGGAACAATGAGCAGTTCTTC
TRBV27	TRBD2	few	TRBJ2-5	CASSSKPLFGLGIRETQYF	TGTGCCAGCAGTTCCAAACCACTCTTCGGACTAGGAATTAGGGAGACCCAGTACTTC